This entry lists 10 T cell receptor beta chains sequenced from one sample in a study of PD-1 blockade in mismatch repair-deficient tumors. This table comes from immunoSEQ multiplex PCR, and its TCRdb copy is limited to in-frame clones, with some not included. Of 15,000 or so clones in the sample, around 82% were seen once. The sequenced sample was PBMCs, obtained roughly 23 weeks after starting pembrolizumab. The receptors originated from an adult with mismatch repair-deficient cancer.

The chain combines TRBV19 with TRBJ1-2; D uncertain. The CDR3 has 12 residues. V lost 4 bases to trimming and J lost 4 bases, with 7 bases between them. CDR1 LNHDA and CDR2 SQIVND come from the germline V gene (reference sequence). The DNA for the CDR3 is TGTGCCAGTAGTAAAGAGAGCTATGGCTACACCTTC. Residues: CASSKESYGYTF.

The chain links TRBV27 to TRBJ2-5, with 7 positions matching TRBD2. The CDR3 length is 16 residues. Trimming at V came to 3 bases and at J to 3 bases, leaving 10 bases not matched to a gene. From germline, CDR1 is MNHEY and CDR2 SMNVEV (reference sequence). Here the CDR3 DNA reads TGTGCCAGCAGTTTCAATAGGAGGCTAGCGGAAGAGACCCAGTACTTC. Protein: CASSFNRRLAEETQYF.

CDR3 nucleotide sequence: TGTGCCAGCAGCCCCGGGTACTCCTACGAGCAGTACTTC. Residues: CASSPGYSYEQYF. This sequence joins TRBV5-4 and TRBJ2-7; D gene unclear. Germline loops: CDR1 SGHNT, CDR2 YYREEE (reference sequence). V lost 4 bases and J 0 bases, leaving 8 bases between the germline ends. The CDR3 has 13 amino acids.

This sequence joins TRBV19 and TRBJ1-2; a possible D gene is TRBD1 (6 bases). V was cut by 8 bases and J by 6 bases, with 13 bases left in between. Germline values: CDR1 LNHDA, CDR2 SQIVND (reference sequence). There are 12 residues in the CDR3. The CDR3 sequence is CASAFNRDGYTF. The DNA of the CDR3 is TGTGCCAGTGCATTTAACAGGGATGGCTACACCTTC.

The rearrangement uses TRBV7-3 and TRBJ2-1, with a tentative D call TRBD1 (6 bases). Germline CDR1 SGHTA, CDR2 FQGTGA. V lost 5 bases and J lost 9, with 11 bases in between. The CDR3 loop spans 12 amino acids. This chain's CDR3 is CASSPTGVEQFF. CDR3 DNA: TGTGCCAGCAGCCCGACAGGTGTTGAGCAGTTCTTC.

This sequence joins TRBV5-4 and TRBJ2-2; D perhaps matches TRBD2 (5 bases). Trimming removed 2 bases from V and 2 bases from J, with 7 bases in between. The CDR3 is 14 residues long. Germline CDR1 SGHNT, CDR2 YYREEE (reference sequence). The CDR3 DNA sequence: TGTGCCAGCAGCTTTGGACTTAACACCGGGGAGCTGTTTTTT. Encoded protein: CASSFGLNTGELFF. The complete variable domain, with remaining parts taken from reference TRBV5-4 and TRBJ2-2, reads ETGVTQSPTHLIKTRGQQVTLRCSSQSGHNTVSWYQQALGQGPQFIFQYYREEENGRGNFPPRFSGLQFPNYSSELNVNALELDDSALYLCASSFGLNTGELFFGEGSRLTVL.

About this clone itself: One junction end disagrees with the germline gene, perhaps due to a read error. V and J are TRBV6-1 and TRBJ2-3; 8 nucleotides line up with TRBD2. Germline V gives CDR1 MNHNS, CDR2 SASEGT. The CDR3 length is 15 residues. CDR3 protein: CAGRKSGSGADTQYF. CDR3 bases: TGTGCCGGCAGGAAGAGCGGGAGCGGGGCAGATACGCAGTATTTT.

V usage is TRBV7-7 and J usage is TRBJ2-2; D is uncertain. CDR3 length: 13 residues. V gave up 5 bases and J gave up 1 base, with 5 bases separating them. Germline V gene lookup returns CDR1 SSHAT and CDR2 FNYEAQ (reference sequence). CDR3 in amino acids: CASSPGNTGELFF. For the CDR3, the DNA is TGTGCCAGCAGCCCGGGGAACACCGGGGAGCTGTTTTTT.

The chain couples TRBV6-5 to TRBJ2-5; possibly TRBD2 for D (7 bases). The V end was cut by 8 bases, the J end by 5 bases, with 21 bases between. Germline lookup yields CDR1 MNHEY and CDR2 SVGAGI. CDR3 length: 15 amino acids. The CDR3: CASRRGGRIVETQYF. In DNA form, the CDR3 reads TGTGCCAGCCGAAGGGGGGGAAGGATTGTTGAGACCCAGTACTTC.

The rearrangement uses TRBV19 and TRBJ2-2, with TRBD1 identical over 10 bases. Germline-derived CDR1 and CDR2 are LNHDA and SQIVND (reference sequence). Trimming took 4 bases from V and 3 from J; bases not matched to a gene: 2. The CDR3 covers 15 residues. CDR3 sequence: CASSTGQGYTGELFF. The CDR3 DNA reads TGTGCCAGTAGTACGGGACAGGGGTACACCGGGGAGCTGTTTTTT.